A selection of T cell receptor beta chains follows, all from one sample in a study of blood T cell repertoires in COVID-19. The assay was immunoSEQ multiplex PCR, and TCRdb's table has in-frame clones only and misses some. The sample includes roughly 180,000 clones, roughly 83% of them seen just once. The specimen sequenced was peripheral blood. The receptors here all came from a woman aged 40 to 50 with COVID-19, enrolled during active disease. Each CDR3 is given with its conserved first and last residue. The order of the fields is V gene, J gene, clone size, D gene, CDR3 DNA, CDR3 protein. The D gene is left open where the match is weak. Expanded clones get a size class; other rows say once, few or many, or leave the size out.

v_gene: TRBV10-2
j_gene: TRBJ2-3
abundance: once
d_gene: NA
CDR3nt: TGCGCCAGCAGTGGCCGGGGGGCGGATACGCAGTATTTT
CDR3aa: CASSGRGADTQYF

v_gene: TRBV11-2
j_gene: TRBJ2-2
abundance: once
d_gene: TRBD1
CDR3nt: TGTGCCAGCAGCTTAAACAGGGGAAAGGCCGGGGAGCTGTTTTTT
CDR3aa: CASSLNRGKAGELFF

v_gene: TRBV11-2
j_gene: TRBJ1-1
abundance: once
d_gene: NA
CDR3nt: TGTGCCAGCAGCTCGGTCCAGGGGAACACTGAAGCTTTCTTT
CDR3aa: CASSSVQGNTEAFF

v_gene: TRBV27
j_gene: TRBJ2-1
abundance: NA
d_gene: TRBD1
CDR3nt: TGTGCCAGCAGTTTACGGGCAGGGGGTCGCAATGAGCAGTTCTTC
CDR3aa: CASSLRAGGRNEQFF

v_gene: TRBV7-3
j_gene: TRBJ2-7
abundance: NA
d_gene: TRBD2
CDR3nt: TGTGCCAGCCATCGGGGGCTAGCGGGAGTCGTCAACGAGCAGTACTTC
CDR3aa: CASHRGLAGVVNEQYF

v_gene: TRBV6-5
j_gene: TRBJ2-7
abundance: many
d_gene: TRBD2
CDR3nt: TGTGCCAGCAGGTCAGCGGGGGCTGCCTCCTACGAGCAGTACTTC
CDR3aa: CASRSAGAASYEQYF

v_gene: TRBV5-1
j_gene: TRBJ1-1
abundance: NA
d_gene: NA
CDR3nt: TGCGCCAGCAGCCTGGGACACCCCAACACTGAAGCTTTCTTT
CDR3aa: CASSLGHPNTEAFF

v_gene: TRBV10-1
j_gene: TRBJ1-1
abundance: NA
d_gene: TRBD1
CDR3nt: TGCGCCAGCAGTCCTCTCGGACAGGGGAACACTGAAGCTTTCTTT
CDR3aa: CASSPLGQGNTEAFF

v_gene: TRBV5-5
j_gene: TRBJ1-2
abundance: NA
d_gene: TRBD1
CDR3nt: TGTGCCAGCAACCAGGGACAGAACTATGGCTACACCTTC
CDR3aa: CASNQGQNYGYTF

v_gene: TRBV21-1
j_gene: TRBJ2-2
abundance: NA
d_gene: NA
CDR3nt: TGTGCCAGCAGCAAAGGCCTAGCCGAGCTCACCGGGGAGCTGTTTTTT
CDR3aa: CASSKGLAELTGELFF

v_gene: TRBV4-1
j_gene: TRBJ1-1
abundance: NA
d_gene: TRBD1
CDR3nt: TGCGCCAGCAGCCAAGATGGACAGGGAGGCACTGAAGCTTTCTTT
CDR3aa: CASSQDGQGGTEAFF

v_gene: TRBV7-6
j_gene: TRBJ2-5
abundance: NA
d_gene: TRBD1
CDR3nt: TGTGCCAGCAGGCCACAGGGGTGGGTCGAGACCCAGTACTTC
CDR3aa: CASRPQGWVETQYF

v_gene: TRBV5-8
j_gene: TRBJ2-1
abundance: NA
d_gene: TRBD2
CDR3nt: TGTGCCAGCAGCTTGATGGGGACTAGCGGGTTTGGCTACAATGAGCAGTTCTTC
CDR3aa: CASSLMGTSGFGYNEQFF

v_gene: TRBV6-5
j_gene: TRBJ2-5
abundance: NA
d_gene: NA
CDR3nt: TGTGCCAGCAGTTACAACCAGGAGACCCAGTACTTC
CDR3aa: CASSYNQETQYF

v_gene: TRBV7-8
j_gene: TRBJ1-2
abundance: NA
d_gene: TRBD1
CDR3nt: TGTGCCAGCAGGGCAGACAGGGGGAACTTTTATGGCTACACCTTC
CDR3aa: CASRADRGNFYGYTF

v_gene: TRBV11-2
j_gene: TRBJ1-1
abundance: NA
d_gene: NA
CDR3nt: TGTGCCAGCAGCCTAGAGGGGAGGGAAGCTTTCTTT
CDR3aa: CASSLEGREAFF

v_gene: TRBV2
j_gene: TRBJ2-1
abundance: NA
d_gene: NA
CDR3nt: TGTGCCAGCAGCGAAGACGGGACTGCCATCACCTACAATGAGCAGTTCTTC
CDR3aa: CASSEDGTAITYNEQFF

v_gene: TRBV11-3
j_gene: TRBJ2-1
abundance: once
d_gene: TRBD2
CDR3nt: TGTGCCAGCAGCTCTCATCCGGGAGGGCCGAGAGAGCAGTTCTTC
CDR3aa: CASSSHPGGPREQFF

v_gene: TRBV5-1
j_gene: TRBJ2-7
abundance: NA
d_gene: NA
CDR3nt: TGCGCCAGCAGCTCGGACTTAGTGGGCAACGAGCAGTACTTC
CDR3aa: CASSSDLVGNEQYF

v_gene: TRBV5-4
j_gene: TRBJ1-3
abundance: NA
d_gene: TRBD1
CDR3nt: TGTGCCAGCAGCTTGGGCGGGGGGACAGGGTGGACTGGAAACACCATATATTTT
CDR3aa: CASSLGGGTGWTGNTIYF

v_gene: TRBV19
j_gene: TRBJ2-5
abundance: NA
d_gene: NA
CDR3nt: TGTGCCAGTAGTCCGGGGGACTGGGGGTACCAAGAGACCCAGTACTTC
CDR3aa: CASSPGDWGYQETQYF

v_gene: TRBV28
j_gene: TRBJ2-7
abundance: NA
d_gene: TRBD1
CDR3nt: TGTGCCAGCAGCCCCACAGGGGTCCACGAGCAGTACTTC
CDR3aa: CASSPTGVHEQYF

v_gene: TRBV5-1
j_gene: TRBJ2-5
abundance: NA
d_gene: TRBD2
CDR3nt: TGCGCCAGCAGTAGCGGGAGGGAACAAGAGACCCAGTACTTC
CDR3aa: CASSSGREQETQYF

v_gene: TRBV15
j_gene: TRBJ2-3
abundance: NA
d_gene: NA
CDR3nt: TGTGCCACCAGCAGATTGTACCCTCTAATGGATACGCAGTATTTT
CDR3aa: CATSRLYPLMDTQYF

v_gene: TRBV27
j_gene: TRBJ1-3
abundance: many
d_gene: TRBD1
CDR3nt: TGTGCCAGCAGTTTCTCCGGGACAGGGTACGGAAACACCATATATTTT
CDR3aa: CASSFSGTGYGNTIYF

v_gene: TRBV6-1
j_gene: TRBJ1-3
abundance: NA
d_gene: NA
CDR3nt: TGTGCCAGCAGTGGTGGTGGTGCAGGGTGGGGTGGAAACACCATATATTTT
CDR3aa: CASSGGGAGWGGNTIYF

v_gene: TRBV5-5
j_gene: TRBJ2-1
abundance: NA
d_gene: TRBD2
CDR3nt: TGTGCCAGCAGCTTTGGGGGGGATGAGCAGTTCTTC
CDR3aa: CASSFGGDEQFF

v_gene: TRBV3-1/TRBV3-2
j_gene: TRBJ1-4
abundance: NA
d_gene: NA
CDR3nt: TGTGCCAGCAGCCAAGATCTCGGAGCGAAACTGTTTTTT
CDR3aa: CASSQDLGAKLFF

v_gene: TRBV7-2
j_gene: TRBJ1-1
abundance: NA
d_gene: NA
CDR3nt: TGTGCCAGCAGCTTGGTCAGGGTGAGGACTGAAGCTTTCTTT
CDR3aa: CASSLVRVRTEAFF

v_gene: TRBV12-3/TRBV12-4
j_gene: TRBJ1-1
abundance: once
d_gene: NA
CDR3nt: TGTGCCAGCAGTTTACTTCAGGGCACTGAAGCTTTCTTT
CDR3aa: CASSLLQGTEAFF

v_gene: TRBV6-1
j_gene: TRBJ1-6
abundance: NA
d_gene: TRBD1
CDR3nt: TGTGCCAGCAGTGACGGGACAGGGGGCTCACCCCTCCACTTT
CDR3aa: CASSDGTGGSPLHF

v_gene: TRBV6-5
j_gene: TRBJ1-5
abundance: NA
d_gene: TRBD1
CDR3nt: TGTGCCAGCAAGGGACAGGGGATAGGCAATCAGCCCCAGCATTTT
CDR3aa: CASKGQGIGNQPQHF

v_gene: TRBV28
j_gene: TRBJ2-5
abundance: NA
d_gene: NA
CDR3nt: TGTGCCAGCAGTTTATTAGTAGGGACAAGCGTCGAAGAGACCCAGTACTTC
CDR3aa: CASSLLVGTSVEETQYF

v_gene: TRBV5-4
j_gene: TRBJ2-5
abundance: NA
d_gene: NA
CDR3nt: TGTGCCAGCAGCTTCGGGGTAGAAGAGACCCAGTACTTC
CDR3aa: CASSFGVEETQYF

v_gene: TRBV3-1/TRBV3-2
j_gene: TRBJ2-3
abundance: NA
d_gene: TRBD2
CDR3nt: TGTGCCAGCAGCCAAAGCGGGGGGGTAAAATTGGCAGATACGCAGTATTTT
CDR3aa: CASSQSGGVKLADTQYF

v_gene: TRBV4-1
j_gene: TRBJ2-3
abundance: once
d_gene: TRBD2
CDR3nt: TGCGCCAGCAGCCAAGATTGGGGGGGGACCCCAGATACGCAGTATTTT
CDR3aa: CASSQDWGGTPDTQYF

v_gene: TRBV27
j_gene: TRBJ1-1
abundance: NA
d_gene: NA
CDR3nt: TGTGCCAGCAGTTTATCCTTTACAGATGAAGCTTTCTTT
CDR3aa: CASSLSFTDEAFF

v_gene: TRBV2
j_gene: TRBJ2-7
abundance: NA
d_gene: NA
CDR3nt: TGTGCCAGCATGGGCAGGCCCTACGAGCAGTACTTC
CDR3aa: CASMGRPYEQYF

v_gene: TRBV27
j_gene: TRBJ2-5
abundance: once
d_gene: NA
CDR3nt: TGTGCCAGCAGTTCCTTCGGCGACTACCAAGAGACCCAGTACTTC
CDR3aa: CASSSFGDYQETQYF

v_gene: TRBV18
j_gene: TRBJ1-2
abundance: NA
d_gene: NA
CDR3nt: TGTGCCAGCTCACGCGGGACTTTCTACACCTTC
CDR3aa: CASSRGTFYTF

v_gene: TRBV3-1/TRBV3-2
j_gene: TRBJ1-3
abundance: few
d_gene: NA
CDR3nt: TGTGCCAGCAGCCAAGACGGGGTCTCTGGAAACACCATATATTTT
CDR3aa: CASSQDGVSGNTIYF

v_gene: TRBV27
j_gene: TRBJ1-2
abundance: NA
d_gene: TRBD1
CDR3nt: TGTGCCAGCCGATGGGGACAGAGCTATGGCTACACCTTC
CDR3aa: CASRWGQSYGYTF

v_gene: TRBV10-1
j_gene: TRBJ2-3
abundance: NA
d_gene: TRBD2
CDR3nt: TGCGCCAGCAGTGATCTAGCGGGAGCTGGAGATACGCAGTATTTT
CDR3aa: CASSDLAGAGDTQYF

v_gene: TRBV2
j_gene: TRBJ2-3
abundance: NA
d_gene: TRBD2
CDR3nt: TGTGCCAGCAGTGCGGGACTAGCGGCTACAGATACGCAGTATTTT
CDR3aa: CASSAGLAATDTQYF

v_gene: TRBV9
j_gene: TRBJ2-2
abundance: NA
d_gene: NA
CDR3nt: TGTGCCAGCAGTGACAACCTCTTGGGGAACACCGGGGAGCTGTTTTTT
CDR3aa: CASSDNLLGNTGELFF

v_gene: TRBV2
j_gene: TRBJ2-7
abundance: NA
d_gene: NA
CDR3nt: TGTGCCAGCACGGGGTACAGCTCCTACGAGCAGTACTTC
CDR3aa: CASTGYSSYEQYF

v_gene: TRBV10-3
j_gene: TRBJ1-1
abundance: NA
d_gene: NA
CDR3nt: TGTGCCATCAGTGAGTCGGGAGGTGAAGCTTTCTTT
CDR3aa: CAISESGGEAFF